This TCR beta chain was profiled in a study of blood T cell repertoires in COVID-19. Per the original data handling: Amplification from reference gene primers served as the basis for estimated nucleated cell counts. Method: immunoSEQ multiplex PCR; TCRdb's copy keeps in-frame clones and lacks some. That table supplies the V and J calls and clone size; D and trimming were determined from the DNA. The sample holds about 70,000 clones, roughly 91% seen once. The germline V gene has CDR1 MNHEY and CDR2 SMNVEV (reference sequence). The CDR3 extends over 17 amino acids. V trimming: 6 bases; J trimming: 5 bases; junction bases outside the gene matches: 10.

The TCR sequence derives from a woman aged 18-30 years with acute or convalescent COVID-19. The chain joins TRBV27 to TRBJ2-2; 12 nucleotides align to TRBD1. The material sequenced was peripheral blood. The CDR3 spells CASSHRPGQGATGELFF. As DNA, the CDR3 is TGTGCCAGCAGCCATCGTCCGGGACAGGGGGCTACCGGGGAGCTGTTTTTT.